This passage covers 5 T cell receptor beta chains from one sample sequenced in a study of blood T cell repertoires in COVID-19 (TCRdb year 2020). The library was made by the immunoSEQ multiplex PCR assay. TCRdb retrieved this table from immuneACCESS and kept in-frame rearrangements only. Not all clones are present; in checked studies, unresolved V genes account for under half, and no reason is known for the remainder. The sample table lists 200,000 to 300,000 clones, roughly 79% of them with a count of one. Jointly, the top ten make up 6.5% to 9.5% of the sample. The specimen was peripheral blood. All receptors come from a woman aged 80 or over with COVID-19, enrolled during active disease.

This chain joins TRBV7-9 and TRBJ1-1, with D tentatively TRBD1 (5 bases). The CDR3 consists of 16 residues. CDR1 and CDR2 (germline): SEHNR, FQNEAQ (reference sequence). Trimming left V 3 bases short and J 0 bases short, with 14 bases between. CDR3 loop: CASSFLTALLNTEAFF. CDR3 coding DNA: TGTGCCAGCAGCTTCTTGACAGCCTTATTGAACACTGAAGCTTTCTTT.

The gene calls are TRBV6-2 or TRBV6-3 and TRBJ1-2, with D perhaps matching TRBD1 (6 bases). Between the trimmed V and J ends, which lost 4 bases and 4 bases, there was a span of 10 bases. This CDR3 contains 13 residues. CDR1 is MNHEY, CDR2 SVGEGT, per germline. The CDR3 nucleotides read TGTGCCAGCAGTTTCGGACAGAGCTATGGCTACACCTTC. Its translation: CASSFGQSYGYTF.

The rearrangement joins TRBV28 to TRBJ2-7; TRBD1 aligns across 7 bases. CDR1 and CDR2 from the germline V gene are MDHEN and SYDVKM. J lost 2 bases, V lost 6 bases, and 7 bases had no gene match. The CDR3 is 14 residues long. The CDR3 DNA reads TGTGCCAGCAGCCCTAGGACAGGTCCCTACGAGCAGTACTTC. This sequence encodes CASSPRTGPYEQYF. Looking up the rest from reference TRBV28 and TRBJ2-7 gives the full variable domain: DVKVTQSSRYLVKRTGEKVFLECVQDMDHENMFWYRQDPGLGLRLIYFSYDVKMKEKGDIPEGYSVSREKKERFSLILESASTNQTSMYLCASSPRTGPYEQYFGPGTRLTVT.

CDR3 residues: CASSYEGAFDEQYF. In DNA, the CDR3 is TGTGCCAGCAGTTATGAGGGCGCTTTCGACGAGCAGTACTTC. The chain joins TRBV6-6 to TRBJ2-7; perhaps TRBD2 as D (5 bases). The CDR3 totals 14 residues. V lost 3 bases and J lost 5, with 14 bases in between. CDR1 MNHNY and CDR2 SVGAGI come from the germline V gene (reference sequence).

This clone was recorded a few times. The sample holds other DNA sequences that translate to the same CDR3. The chain uses TRBV9 and TRBJ2-3; D call uncertain. This CDR3 is 15 amino acids long. The V end lost 0 bases, the J end lost 3 bases, and 11 bases lay between the germline ends. Germline lookup yields CDR1 SGDLS and CDR2 YYNGEE. The CDR3 region is CASSVAGRPTDTQYF. The CDR3 nucleotides are TGTGCCAGCAGCGTAGCTGGCAGGCCAACAGATACGCAGTATTTT. Full variable domain (missing parts from reference TRBV9 and TRBJ2-3): DSGVTQTPKHLITATGQRVTLRCSPRSGDLSVYWYQQSLDQGLQFLIQYYNGEERAKGNILERFSAQQFPDLHSELNLSSLELGDSALYFCASSVAGRPTDTQYFGPGTRLTVL.